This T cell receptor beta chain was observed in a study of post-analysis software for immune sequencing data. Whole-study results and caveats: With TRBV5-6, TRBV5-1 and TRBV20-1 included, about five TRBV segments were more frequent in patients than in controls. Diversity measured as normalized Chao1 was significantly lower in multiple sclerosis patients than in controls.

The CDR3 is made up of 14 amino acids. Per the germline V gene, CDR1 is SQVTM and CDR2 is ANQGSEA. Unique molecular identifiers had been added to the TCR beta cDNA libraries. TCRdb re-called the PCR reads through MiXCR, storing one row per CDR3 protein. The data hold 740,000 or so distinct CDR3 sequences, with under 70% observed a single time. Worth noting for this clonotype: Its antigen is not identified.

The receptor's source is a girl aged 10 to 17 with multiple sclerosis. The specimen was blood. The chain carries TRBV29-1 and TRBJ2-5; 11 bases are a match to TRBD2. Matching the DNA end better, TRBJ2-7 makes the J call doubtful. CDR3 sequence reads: CSVTTSGRTYEQYF. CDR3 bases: TGCAGCGTAACAACTAGCGGGAGAACTTACGAGCAGTACTTC.